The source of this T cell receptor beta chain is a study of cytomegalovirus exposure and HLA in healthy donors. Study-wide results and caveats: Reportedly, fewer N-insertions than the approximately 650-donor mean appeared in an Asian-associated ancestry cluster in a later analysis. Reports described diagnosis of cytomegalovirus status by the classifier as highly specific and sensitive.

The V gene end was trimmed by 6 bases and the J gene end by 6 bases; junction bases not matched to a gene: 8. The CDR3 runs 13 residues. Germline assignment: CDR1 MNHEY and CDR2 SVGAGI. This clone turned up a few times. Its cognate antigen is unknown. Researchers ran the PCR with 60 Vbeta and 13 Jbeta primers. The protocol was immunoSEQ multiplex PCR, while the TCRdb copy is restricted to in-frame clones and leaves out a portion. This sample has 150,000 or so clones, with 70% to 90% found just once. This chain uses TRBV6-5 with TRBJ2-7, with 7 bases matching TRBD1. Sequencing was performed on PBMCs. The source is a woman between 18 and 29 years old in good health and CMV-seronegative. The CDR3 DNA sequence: TGTGCCAGCAGCATATACAGGGGCGCCGAGCAGTACTTC. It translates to CASSIYRGAEQYF.